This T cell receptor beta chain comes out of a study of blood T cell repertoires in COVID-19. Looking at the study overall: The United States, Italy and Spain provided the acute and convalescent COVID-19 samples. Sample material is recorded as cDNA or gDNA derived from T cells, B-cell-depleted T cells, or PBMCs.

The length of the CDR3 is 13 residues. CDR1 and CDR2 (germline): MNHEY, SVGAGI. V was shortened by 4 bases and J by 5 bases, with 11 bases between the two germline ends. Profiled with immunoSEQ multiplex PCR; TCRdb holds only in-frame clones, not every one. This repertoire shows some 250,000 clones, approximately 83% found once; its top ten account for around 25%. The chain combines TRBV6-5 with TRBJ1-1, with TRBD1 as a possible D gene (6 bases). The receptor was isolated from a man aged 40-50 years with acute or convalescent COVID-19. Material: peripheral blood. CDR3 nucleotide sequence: TGTGCCAGCAGTTCAGGGGCGAGAACTGAAGCTTTCTTT. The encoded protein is CASSSGARTEAFF.